The 16 T cell receptor beta chains below come from one sample, sequenced in a study of blood T cell repertoires in COVID-19. The data were produced by immunoSEQ multiplex PCR, yet TCRdb's version contains in-frame clones alone and is incomplete. The table includes around 120,000 clones, approximately 86% detected once. The sample taken for sequencing was PBMCs or T cells enriched from blood (not recorded which). The receptor source for this set is a woman in her fifties or sixties who had recovered from COVID-19.

V is TRBV12-3 or TRBV12-4 and J is TRBJ2-3; D gene ambiguous. The V end lost 5 bases, the J end lost 4 bases, and 7 bases lay between the germline ends. The CDR3 covers 12 residues. Here the CDR3 DNA reads TGTGCCAGCAGTCCCCTATCAGATACGCAGTATTTT. The encoded protein is CASSPLSDTQYF.

This CDR3 is CASSSTGTGNEKLFF. CDR3 in DNA: TGTGCCAGCAGCTCTACCGGGACAGGGAATGAAAAACTGTTTTTT. The chain carries TRBV5-6 and TRBJ1-4, with 9 bases aligning to TRBD1. Germline CDR1 and CDR2: SGHDT and YYEEEE. The CDR3 is made up of 15 amino acids. The trim removed 3 bases at V and 5 bases at J, leaving 5 bases unmatched. The complete variable domain, with remaining parts taken from reference TRBV5-6 and TRBJ1-4, reads DAGVTQSPTHLIKTRGQQVTLRCSPKSGHDTVSWYQQALGQGPQFIFQYYEEEERQRGNFPDRFSGHQFPNYSSELNVNALLLGDSALYLCASSSTGTGNEKLFFGSGTQLSVL.

V is TRBV14 and J is TRBJ1-1; D is perhaps TRBD1 (6 bases). CDR3 length: 14 amino acids. CDR1 is SGHDN, CDR2 FVKESK, per germline. V lost 6 bases and J lost 4, with 15 bases in between. The CDR3 region has the DNA TGTGCCAGCAGTCCGAACAGGGCCGGCACTGAAGCTTTCTTT. Translating gives CASSPNRAGTEAFF.

V and J are TRBV19 and TRBJ1-2, with D possibly being TRBD1 (6 bases). The CDR3 loop spans 13 amino acids. V was pared by 3 bases and J by 7 bases, with 12 bases between. Germline V lookup: CDR1 LNHDA, CDR2 SQIVND (reference sequence). CDR3 in DNA: TGTGCCAGTAGTATTGCGGGGGCCAGTGGCTACACCTTC. Its protein is CASSIAGASGYTF. Full variable domain (outside the CDR3, taken from reference TRBV19 and TRBJ1-2): DGGITQSPKYLFRKEGQNVTLSCEQNLNHDAMYWYRQDPGQGLRLIYYSQIVNDFQKGDIAEGYSVSREKKESFPLTVTSAQKNPTAFYLCASSIAGASGYTFGSGTRLTVV.

The chain carries TRBV30 and TRBJ1-1; D perhaps matches TRBD1 (6 bases). Trimming took 7 bases from V and 3 from J, leaving 18 bases between them. The V gene's germline CDR1 is GTSNPN and CDR2 SVGIG (reference sequence). The CDR3 has 14 residues. Written as DNA, the CDR3 is TGTGCCTCGCTAATCGGGACACGCGACACTGAAGCTTTCTTT. Translation gives CASLIGTRDTEAFF.

The chain links TRBV28 to TRBJ2-5; weak D call: TRBD1 (6 bases). Trimming pared 5 bases from V and 5 bases from J, leaving 15 bases between. Germline lookup yields CDR1 MDHEN and CDR2 SYDVKM. CDR3 length: 14 amino acids. The CDR3: CASSPGTSLETQYF. CDR3 in DNA: TGTGCCAGCAGTCCCGGGACATCACTGGAGACCCAGTACTTC.

The chain combines TRBV6-8 with TRBJ1-3; TRBD1 might be the D (6 bases). From germline, CDR1 is MNHGY and CDR2 SAAAGT. V was pared by 4 bases and J by 0 bases, with 19 bases between. CDR3 length: 18 amino acids. CDR3 sequence: CASSFGTRTAFSGNTIYF. CDR3 nucleotides: TGTGCCAGCAGTTTCGGGACAAGAACTGCATTCTCTGGAAACACCATATATTTT.

The rearrangement uses TRBV6-5 and TRBJ2-7, with 8 bases lining up with TRBD1. In germline, CDR1 is MNHEY, CDR2 SVGAGI. V lost 7 bases and J lost 3; bases outside the gene matches: 8. The CDR3 spans 14 residues. The CDR3 DNA reads as TGTGCCAGCATTAGGACAGGGAGACTCTACGAGCAGTACTTC. Amino acid sequence: CASIRTGRLYEQYF.

This clone appeared once. The chain couples TRBV6-1 to TRBJ2-1; TRBD1 matches at 9 bases. V dropped 4 bases and J dropped 6; count of bases not matched to a gene: 10. This CDR3 is built from 16 residues. CDR1 is MNHNS and CDR2 is SASEGT in the germline V gene. The CDR3 DNA is TGTGCCAGCAGTGCAAATCCGGGACAGGGCGGCAATGAGCAGTTCTTC. Amino acids: CASSANPGQGGNEQFF.

The chain has TRBV4-1 and TRBJ1-2; 7 bases are a match to TRBD1. The CDR3 is 16 amino acids. The germline V gene encodes CDR1 MGHRA and CDR2 YSYEKL. V shed 3 bases, J shed 2 bases, and the junction held 9 bases outside the gene matches. The CDR3 sequence: CASSQGPGQINYGYTF. CDR3 sequence (DNA): TGCGCCAGCAGCCAGGGGCCGGGACAGATAAACTATGGCTACACCTTC.

This chain connects TRBV3-1 (or the pseudogene TRBV3-2) to TRBJ2-3; the match to TRBD2 covers 13 bases. V trimming: 3 bases; J trimming: 2 bases; junction bases outside the gene matches: 2. The CDR3 has 16 residues. Germline V gene sequence: CDR1 LGHDT, CDR2 YNNKEL (reference sequence). The CDR3 sequence is CASSQGLAGNTDTQYF. The CDR3 nucleotides read TGTGCCAGCAGCCAGGGACTAGCGGGGAACACAGATACGCAGTATTTT.

This rearrangement joins TRBV18 to TRBJ2-7; unclear D gene. CDR1 is KGHSH, CDR2 LQKENI, per germline. The V and J ends lost 0 bases and 4 bases respectively, with 7 bases between them. The CDR3 totals 13 residues. This CDR3 is CASSPPAVYEQYF. CDR3 DNA sequence: TGTGCCAGCTCACCACCGGCAGTTTACGAGCAGTACTTC. Combining the CDR3 with reference TRBV18 and TRBJ2-7 gives the whole variable domain NAGVMQNPRHLVRRRGQEARLRCSPMKGHSHVYWYRQLPEEGLKFMVYLQKENIIDESGMPKERFSAEFPKEGPSILRIQQVVRGDSAAYFCASSPPAVYEQYFGPGTRLTVT.

The V gene is TRBV5-1, the J gene TRBJ2-7; 14 positions agree with TRBD2. The V and J ends lost 3 bases and 5 bases, in that order; junction bases with no gene match: 7. Per the germline V gene, CDR1 is SGHRS and CDR2 is YFSETQ. The CDR3 totals 16 residues. CDR3 in DNA: TGCGCCAGCAGCTCCGGGGGGACTAGCGGGGGCAACGAGCAGTACTTC. Translating gives CASSSGGTSGGNEQYF.

The chain recombines TRBV9 with TRBJ2-3, with D perhaps matching TRBD2 (7 bases). The CDR3 spans 17 residues. CDR1 SGDLS and CDR2 YYNGEE come from the germline V gene. V shed 1 base and J shed 2 bases, with 17 bases lying between them. CDR3 sequence: CASSVSSWGGHTDTQYF. CDR3 DNA: TGTGCCAGCAGCGTATCGAGTTGGGGGGGCCACACAGATACGCAGTATTTT. The full variable domain, in which reference TRBV9 and TRBJ2-3 provide the parts outside the CDR3, is DSGVTQTPKHLITATGQRVTLRCSPRSGDLSVYWYQQSLDQGLQFLIQYYNGEERAKGNILERFSAQQFPDLHSELNLSSLELGDSALYFCASSVSSWGGHTDTQYFGPGTRLTVL.

V is TRBV11-3 and J is TRBJ2-1, with D possibly TRBD1 on 6 matching bases. The ends were cut back, 5 bases at V and 9 bases at J, with 23 bases in the middle. The CDR3 loop spans 16 amino acids. Per germline, CDR1 SGHNT and CDR2 YENEEA. CDR3 DNA: TGTGCCAGCAGCCGAGAAACAGCAGGGGCCCGCCGTGAGCAGTTCTTC. Translating it yields CASSRETAGARREQFF.

The chain links TRBV4-3 to TRBJ2-3; weak D call: TRBD1 (6 bases). CDR3 size: 17 residues. The germline gives CDR1 LGHNA, CDR2 YSLEER. Trimming cost V 0 bases and J 3 bases, with 16 bases left between them. The CDR3 DNA follows: TGCGCCAGCAGCCAAGAGCGCGTGGGGGCGATTACAGATACGCAGTATTTT. Amino acid sequence: CASSQERVGAITDTQYF.